This T cell receptor beta chain was recovered during a study of control samples from healthy donors and cancer patients. Assay used: immunoSEQ multiplex PCR; TCRdb lists only in-frame clones, some missing. The sample has approximately 110,000 clones, around 89% seen once; the top ten hold roughly a sixth. The sequenced sample consisted of blood. The origin of this receptor is a woman between 50 and 59 years old in good health.

The DNA of the CDR3 is TGTGCCAGCAGCACTCGGGACTCGAGAAACCGCCGCTATGGCTACACCTTC. Encoded protein: CASSTRDSRNRRYGYTF. The V gene is TRBV9, the J gene TRBJ1-2; D perhaps matches TRBD1 (5 bases). Germline loops: CDR1 SGDLS, CDR2 YYNGEE. This CDR3 region has 17 residues. V dropped 4 bases and J dropped 4 bases, with 23 bases sitting between them.